The 23 T cell receptor beta chains in this list originate from one sample, sequenced in a study of beta chain features in type 1 diabetes. General study points: Across all four CD4+ subsets, people with type 1 diabetes showed modestly shorter TCRB CDR3s.

Since all of the isolated RNA was reverse transcribed, expressed TCRB transcripts were what got sequenced. Method: immunoSEQ multiplex PCR; TCRdb's copy keeps in-frame clones and lacks some. The sample gives roughly 300,000 clones, roughly an eighth of which show up once; around 0.016% is in the top ten. What these receptors recognize is not known. Material for sequencing was naive CD4+ T cells from blood. The receptor set was obtained from a man under 40 with type 1 diabetes.

This clone has a handful of counts. The V and J genes are TRBV5-1 and TRBJ2-5; a possible D gene is TRBD2 (6 bases). V dropped 0 bases and J dropped 3 bases, with 15 bases sitting between them. CDR3 size: 16 residues. Germline-derived CDR1 and CDR2 are SGHRS and YFSETQ. CDR3 bases: TGCGCCAGCAGCTTGGTGGAGGGACCAAAAGAAGAGACCCAGTACTTC. Translated, it gives CASSLVEGPKEETQYF.

This rearrangement joins TRBV7-9 to TRBJ2-5, with a weak D call TRBD1 (5 bases). The CDR3 extends over 16 amino acids. The V gene lost 5 bases and the J gene lost 5 bases, with 21 bases spanning the gap. Germline CDR1 SEHNR, CDR2 FQNEAQ (reference sequence). The DNA for the CDR3 is TGTGCCAGCAGCCGATCTGGGGCGACTTCTGGCGAGACCCAGTACTTC. Residues: CASSRSGATSGETQYF.

This clone came up a few times. The V gene is TRBV28, the J gene TRBJ2-7; 7 bases are a match to TRBD1. The CDR3 is 15 amino acids. The germline CDR1 and CDR2 sequences are MDHEN and SYDVKM. V lost 5 bases to trimming and J lost 4 bases; unmatched junction nucleotides: 11. The CDR3 DNA follows: TGTGCCAGCAGTACCCCGGGACAGTGGGCATACGAGCAGTACTTC. Translation: CASSTPGQWAYEQYF.

The chain carries TRBV18 and TRBJ1-1, with TRBD1 matching over 11 bases. J lost 4 bases, V lost 0 bases, and 4 bases had no gene match. Germline values: CDR1 KGHSH, CDR2 LQKENI. The length of the CDR3 is 16 residues. The CDR3, as DNA: TGTGCCAGCTCACCACCGAGAGGGACAGGGGGCACTGAAGCTTTCTTT. This sequence encodes CASSPPRGTGGTEAFF.

This chain connects TRBV14 to TRBJ2-3, with D possibly being TRBD2 (5 bases). The V end was cut by 1 base, the J end by 8 bases, with 7 bases between. This CDR3 spans 12 amino acids. The germline CDR1 and CDR2 sequences are SGHDN and FVKESK. This CDR3 is CASSQVGGTQYF. Here the CDR3 DNA reads TGTGCCAGCAGCCAAGTAGGAGGTACGCAGTATTTT.

This clone was observed a handful of times. The chain combines TRBV5-1 with TRBJ1-4; D unresolved. Germline-derived CDR1 and CDR2 are SGHRS and YFSETQ. Trimming removed 4 bases from V and 6 bases from J, with 19 bases in between. There are 16 residues in the CDR3. This CDR3 is CASSMGTSHQDEKLFF. For the CDR3, the DNA is TGCGCCAGCAGCATGGGTACAAGCCACCAGGATGAAAAACTGTTTTTT.

This clone appeared a few times. The V gene is TRBV5-1, the J gene TRBJ1-2; tentative D call: TRBD1 (5 bases). There are 13 residues in the CDR3. CDR1 is SGHRS and CDR2 is YFSETQ in the germline V gene. V shed 7 bases and J shed 8 bases, with 18 bases lying between them. CDR3 region: CASGTGSIEGYTF. Written as DNA, the CDR3 is TGCGCCAGCGGCACAGGTTCCATAGAGGGCTACACCTTC.

The chain joins TRBV28 to TRBJ1-2; 7 bases are shared with TRBD1. This CDR3 is 14 amino acids long. CDR1 and CDR2 (germline): MDHEN, SYDVKM. V trimming: 5 bases; J trimming: 5 bases; junction bases outside the gene matches: 8. CDR3 protein: CASSRSRTGYGYTF. The CDR3 bases are TGTGCCAGCAGTCGATCGAGGACAGGATATGGCTACACCTTC.

The gene calls are TRBV29-1 and TRBJ1-2, with D tentatively TRBD1 (5 bases). V lost 4 bases, J lost 1 base, and 10 bases lay in between. CDR1 is SQVTM, CDR2 ANQGSEA, per germline. The CDR3 runs to 13 residues. The CDR3 DNA is TGCAGCGTTGTAGGGACTTTTAACTATGGCTACACCTTC. Protein sequence: CSVVGTFNYGYTF.

This clone was seen more than once but under ten times. The rearrangement joins TRBV4-3 to TRBJ2-1; 10 nucleotides agree with TRBD2. This CDR3 has 15 residues. The germline gives CDR1 LGHNA, CDR2 YSLEER. Losses at the gene ends were 3 bases for V and 3 bases for J; bases not matched to a gene: 2. CDR3 region: CASSHSSGSYNEQFF. The CDR3 coding sequence is TGCGCCAGCAGCCATTCTAGCGGGAGCTACAATGAGCAGTTCTTC.

This clone turned up a few times. The chain carries TRBV28 and TRBJ1-1; 10 bases agree with TRBD1. The V gene's germline CDR1 is MDHEN and CDR2 SYDVKM. The V gene end was trimmed by 11 bases and the J gene end by 5 bases; junction bases not matched to a gene: 14. This CDR3 region has 15 residues. The CDR3 bases are TGTGCCGTGACATCAGCCGGGACAGGGGATACTGAAGCTTTCTTT. This codes for CAVTSAGTGDTEAFF.

This clone has only a few counts. The chain recombines TRBV5-1 with TRBJ1-5; D is perhaps TRBD1 (6 bases). In germline, CDR1 is SGHRS, CDR2 YFSETQ. The CDR3 consists of 15 residues. Trimming removed 2 bases from V and 1 base from J, with 10 bases in between. Here the CDR3 DNA reads TGCGCCAGCAGCTTCGACGGACAGAGCAATCAGCCCCAGCATTTT. Translated, it gives CASSFDGQSNQPQHF. Full variable domain (rest looked up from reference TRBV5-1 and TRBJ1-5): KAGVTQTPRYLIKTRGQQVTLSCSPISGHRSVSWYQQTPGQGLQFLFEYFSETQRNKGNFPGRFSGRQFSNSRSEMNVSTLELGDSALYLCASSFDGQSNQPQHFGDGTRLSIL.

The chain couples TRBV5-1 to TRBJ2-5, with a tentative D call TRBD2 (6 bases). The germline V gene has CDR1 SGHRS and CDR2 YFSETQ. V gave up 3 bases and J gave up 1 base, with 7 bases separating them. The CDR3 extends over 13 amino acids. The CDR3 reads CASSWGVQETQYF. CDR3 nucleotide sequence: TGCGCCAGCAGCTGGGGGGTCCAAGAGACCCAGTACTTC.

The chain is built from TRBV7-9 and TRBJ1-4; no clear D. This CDR3 contains 11 residues. Germline V gene data show CDR1 as SEHNR and CDR2 as FQNEAQ (reference sequence). V gave up 3 bases and J gave up 8 bases, with 4 bases separating them. This CDR3 reads CASSLQEKLFF. In DNA form, the CDR3 reads TGTGCCAGCAGCTTGCAGGAAAAACTGTTTTTT.

The CDR3 spells CASSQEASGRLYNEQFF. The CDR3 DNA follows: TGCGCCAGCAGCCAAGAGGCCAGCGGGAGGCTTTACAATGAGCAGTTCTTC. This sequence joins TRBV4-3 and TRBJ2-1; 9 positions match TRBD2. Per the germline V gene, CDR1 is LGHNA and CDR2 is YSLEER. The CDR3 has 17 residues. V shed 0 bases, J shed 4 bases, and the junction held 7 bases outside the gene matches.

This clone was counted between two and nine times. The chain employs TRBV5-1 and TRBJ1-1; D unclear. V lost 3 bases and J lost 3, with 12 bases in between. CDR3 length: 14 residues. Germline V gene lookup returns CDR1 SGHRS and CDR2 YFSETQ. Here the CDR3 DNA reads TGCGCCAGCAGCTGGGCAGGTCAGGACACTGAAGCTTTCTTT. The encoded protein is CASSWAGQDTEAFF.

The chain carries TRBV20-1 and TRBJ2-1; TRBD1 is a possible D gene (6 bases). Trimming pared 6 bases from V and 8 bases from J, leaving 11 bases between. The CDR3 totals 11 residues. Germline CDR1 DFQATT, CDR2 SNEGSKA (reference sequence). This CDR3 reads CSAGQPDEQFF. The DNA of the CDR3 is TGCAGTGCCGGACAGCCGGATGAGCAGTTCTTC.

There are a few counts of this clone. The gene calls are TRBV28 and TRBJ1-2; 7 bases agree with TRBD1. Germline loops: CDR1 MDHEN, CDR2 SYDVKM. Losses at the gene ends were 7 bases for V and 3 bases for J; bases not matched to a gene: 8. The CDR3 sequence is 14 residues long. The CDR3 sequence: CASIGTERYYGYTF. The CDR3 DNA follows: TGTGCCAGCATCGGGACAGAGAGATACTATGGCTACACCTTC.

This clone was counted only a few times. Other nucleotide sequences from this sample produce the same CDR3. The rearrangement uses TRBV18 and TRBJ1-2; 10 bases line up with TRBD1. This CDR3 has 14 residues. After removal of 2 bases from V and 3 bases from J, the junction contained 0 bases not matched to a gene. Germline CDR1 reads KGHSH; CDR2 reads LQKENI. The CDR3 region has the DNA TGTGCCAGCTCACCAGGGACAGGGGACTATGGCTACACCTTC. Translating it yields CASSPGTGDYGYTF.

The rearrangement uses TRBV28 and TRBJ2-7; D perhaps matches TRBD1 (6 bases). V was pared by 8 bases and J by 2 bases, with 10 bases between. The V gene's germline CDR1 is MDHEN and CDR2 SYDVKM. The CDR3 length is 12 residues. CDR3 region: CASLRGTYEQYF. The CDR3, as DNA: TGTGCCAGCCTTAGGGGGACCTACGAGCAGTACTTC.

The chain links TRBV28 to TRBJ2-5; TRBD1 agrees at 8 bases. Germline-derived CDR1 and CDR2 are MDHEN and SYDVKM. CDR3 size: 11 residues. The V segment lost 8 bases and the J segment 4 bases; nucleotides outside the gene matches: 0. Written as DNA, the CDR3 is TGTGCCAGCGGGACAGGAGAGACCCAGTACTTC. It yields the protein CASGTGETQYF.

The V and J genes are TRBV5-1 and TRBJ2-3; tentative D call: TRBD2 (6 bases). Germline V gene sequence: CDR1 SGHRS, CDR2 YFSETQ. Trimming stripped 0 bases from V and 6 bases from J, with 8 bases between. This CDR3 has 13 residues. The CDR3, as DNA: TGCGCCAGCAGCTTGGGCGGGGCGGATACGCAGTATTTT. This translates into CASSLGGADTQYF. The complete variable domain, with remaining parts taken from reference TRBV5-1 and TRBJ2-3, reads KAGVTQTPRYLIKTRGQQVTLSCSPISGHRSVSWYQQTPGQGLQFLFEYFSETQRNKGNFPGRFSGRQFSNSRSEMNVSTLELGDSALYLCASSLGGADTQYFGPGTRLTVL.

The genes are TRBV2 and TRBJ1-5; D possibly corresponds to TRBD1 (6 bases). The germline gives CDR1 SNHLY, CDR2 FYNNEI. CDR3 length equals 13 residues. Trimming took off 9 bases at V and 2 bases at J, with 11 bases between the two ends. The CDR3 region has the DNA TGTGCCAGTTCGACAGGAGGCAATCAGCCCCAGCATTTT. Its protein is CASSTGGNQPQHF.